This T cell receptor beta chain was recovered during a study of T cell responses to AZD1222 COVID-19 vaccine. Whole-study results and caveats: Sampled repertoires all dated from after the peak T cell response.

Remarks on this clone: Its specificity is not known.

The protocol was immunoSEQ multiplex PCR, while the TCRdb copy is restricted to in-frame clones and leaves out a portion. The sample contains 180,000 or so clones, around 88% of which appear only once. The V gene lost 0 bases and the J gene lost 8 bases, with 6 bases spanning the gap. Germline V gene sequence: CDR1 SGHRS, CDR2 YFSETQ. The CDR3 spans 12 residues. The TCR was taken from an adult in good health. The chain combines TRBV5-1 with TRBJ2-1; D remains ambiguous. This specimen was peripheral blood, taken on day 0 of AZD1222 vaccination. This CDR3 is CASSLALDEQFF. The CDR3 DNA reads TGCGCCAGCAGCTTGGCGTTGGATGAGCAGTTCTTC. The whole variable domain, filled in from reference TRBV5-1 and TRBJ2-1, reads KAGVTQTPRYLIKTRGQQVTLSCSPISGHRSVSWYQQTPGQGLQFLFEYFSETQRNKGNFPGRFSGRQFSNSRSEMNVSTLELGDSALYLCASSLALDEQFFGPGTRLTVL.